The entry below describes one T cell receptor (beta chain). There are a few counts of this clonotype. No antigen is known for it. The record has no base qualities; no much larger clone is one base away. cDNA synthesis used template-switch 5'RACE with a primer carrying a 10-nucleotide random unique molecular identifier tagging each TCR transcript. Every sequencing run covered 15-18 subjects and yielded more than 160 million TCR-beta sequences. Total RNA was extracted with the RNeasy kit. The KAPA Real-time Library Amplification kit was used to amplify TCR-beta VDJ regions with primers for the TCR constant region and the 5'RACE anchor. A first PCR added sample indexes and Illumina adaptors, after which a second PCR increased the library yield. After Ampure bead purification, the TCR product of roughly 650 bp was size-selected on a 2% E-gel SizeSelection system. Before pooling, library quality was assessed on a Bioanalyzer, concentration was determined with Qubit, and library quantification was performed with the Kapa Library Quantification kit. Paired-end 2 x 150 bp sequencing of the libraries was performed on an Illumina HiSeq 2500. To increase sequence diversity, about 25-30% phiX was spiked into each library pool. For the original study's pipeline: Quality-filtered reads were processed with the UMI-based MiGEC pipeline, and over 85% of raw TCR sequences were removed by the MiGEC pipeline during error correction. IMGT germline references were used for alignment of VDJ genes, and clonotypes were defined by a unique CDR3 amino acid sequence together with V-J genes. VDJtools evaluated clonal expansion, Shannon diversity and CDR3 relatedness (CalcPairwiseDistances, ClusterSamples); CLCbio workbench built phylogenetic trees. Expanded clones were defined as having at least 8 unique UMIs, based on coefficient-of-variation modelling across technical triplicates. TCRdb reanalyzed the raw reads on its own, using fastp at Q25 for trimming and MiXCR for clone calling, and kept in-frame beta chains. Each entry merges the rows of one CDR3 protein and shows their most common DNA and genes. Here the V and J calls rest on TCRdb's processing, not on the authors' analysis. For this sample the table gives tens of thousands of distinct CDR3 sequences, of which 5.5% to 6% were detected only once. In total, the top ten clones hold over 2% of the sample.

From cysteine to phenylalanine, the CDR3 is 16 amino acids long. Only CDR3 DNA is held: 48 bases, read in frame from base 1. From the germline V gene, CDR1 is SQVTM and CDR2 is ANQGSEA. V gives up 4 bases and J gives up 0 bases, and the segment between their germline ends measures 13 bases. The data were obtained in a study of neurological immune-mediated disorders (dated 2019 in TCRdb). For the study in its entirety: The study compared peripheral blood TCR-beta repertoires of HTLV-I-associated myelopathy (HAM/TSP) patients, multiple sclerosis patients and healthy controls using UMI-based sequencing. The cohort included some 68 subjects: some 15 with HAM/TSP, about 35 with multiple sclerosis, and about 20 healthy controls. Longitudinal samples, technical triplicates and paired sorted CD4+ and CD8+ T-cell subsets, alongside PBMC samples, were included among the roughly 100 TCR-beta libraries.

On the study overall, not on this receptor specifically: Across subjects, expanded clones never shared an identical CDR3 amino acid sequence, which suggests that the TCR-beta repertoires in every group were private. TCR clonal expansion was greatest in HAM/TSP patients and smallest in MS patients, who ranked below even healthy controls.

The healthy controls were volunteers from blood banks in Maryland, USA. Sorted-subset TCR libraries were prepared from around 1 million sorted CD4+ or CD8+ T cells. Peripheral blood was subjected to Ficoll-Hypaque density gradient centrifugation to isolate PBMCs, which were then cryopreserved in liquid nitrogen. Paired sorted CD4+ and CD8+ subsets came from healthy controls, HAM/TSP patients and MS patients. The receptor was isolated from a woman in her forties or fifties in good health. The chain links TRBV29-1 with TRBJ2-6; too little of a D gene remains to name it. Sequencing was carried out using CD4+ T cells from blood. The DNA is TGCAGCGTTGTCATCGTCAGAGTCTCTGGGGCCAACGTCCTGACTTTC. Its protein is CSVVIVRVSGANVLTF. With the rest looked up from the reference TRBV29-1 and TRBJ2-6 genes rather than sequenced, the full variable domain is SAVISQKPSRDICQRGTSLTIQCQVDSQVTMMFWYRQQPGQSLTLIATANQGSEATYESGFVIDKFPISRPNLTFSTLTVSNMSPEDSSIYLCSVVIVRVSGANVLTFGAGSRLTVL.